This T cell receptor (beta chain) is drawn from a study of shared clonotypes between healthy human individuals. Assay used: immunoSEQ multiplex PCR; TCRdb lists only in-frame clones, some missing. The profile shows over a million clones, about 98% of them singletons. Trimming took 1 base from V and 0 from J; bases not matched to a gene: 6. Germline CDR1 is KGHSH and CDR2 is LQKENI. The CDR3 totals 16 residues. Material for sequencing was naive CD4+ T cells sorted from blood. Noted subset: CD45RA+ positively selected. V and J are TRBV18 and TRBJ2-7; TRBD2 matches at 7 bases. This TCR was recovered from a man in his thirties or forties in good health. The chain's CDR3 is CASSPLGLTNSYEQYF. CDR3 coding DNA: TGTGCCAGCTCACCACTGGGACTAACCAACTCCTACGAGCAGTACTTC.